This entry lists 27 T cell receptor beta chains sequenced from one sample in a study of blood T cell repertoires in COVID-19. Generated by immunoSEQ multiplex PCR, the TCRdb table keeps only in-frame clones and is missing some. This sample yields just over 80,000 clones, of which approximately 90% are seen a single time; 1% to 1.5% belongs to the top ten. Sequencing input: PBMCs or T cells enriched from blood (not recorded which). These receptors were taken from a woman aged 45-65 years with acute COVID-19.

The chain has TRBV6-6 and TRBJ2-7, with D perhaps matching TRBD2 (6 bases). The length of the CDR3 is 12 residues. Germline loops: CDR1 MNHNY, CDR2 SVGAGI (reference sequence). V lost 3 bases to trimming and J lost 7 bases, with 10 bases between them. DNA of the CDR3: TGTGCCAGCAGTTATGGGGGGAGTGAGCAGTACTTC. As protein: CASSYGGSEQYF.

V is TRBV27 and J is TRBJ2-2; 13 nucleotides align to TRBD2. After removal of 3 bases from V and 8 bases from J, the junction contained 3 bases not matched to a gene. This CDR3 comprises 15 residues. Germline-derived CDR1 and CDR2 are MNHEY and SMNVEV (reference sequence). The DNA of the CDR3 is TGTGCCAGCAGTTTGGGACTAGCGGGAATTGGGGAGCTGTTTTTT. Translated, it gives CASSLGLAGIGELFF.

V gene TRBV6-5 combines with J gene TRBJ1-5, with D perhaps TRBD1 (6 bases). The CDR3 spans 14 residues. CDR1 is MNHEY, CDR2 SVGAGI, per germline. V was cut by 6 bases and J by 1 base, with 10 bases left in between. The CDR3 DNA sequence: TGTGCCAGCAGATCGACAGGAAGCAATCAGCCCCAGCATTTT. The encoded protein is CASRSTGSNQPQHF.

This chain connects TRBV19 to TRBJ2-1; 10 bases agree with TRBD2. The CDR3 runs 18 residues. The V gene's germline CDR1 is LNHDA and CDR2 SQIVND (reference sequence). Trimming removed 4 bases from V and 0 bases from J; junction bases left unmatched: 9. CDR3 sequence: CASSSSGRLLSSYNEQFF. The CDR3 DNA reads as TGTGCCAGTAGTAGTAGCGGGAGGCTCTTGAGCTCCTACAATGAGCAGTTCTTC. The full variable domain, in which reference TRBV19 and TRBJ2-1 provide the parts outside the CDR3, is DGGITQSPKYLFRKEGQNVTLSCEQNLNHDAMYWYRQDPGQGLRLIYYSQIVNDFQKGDIAEGYSVSREKKESFPLTVTSAQKNPTAFYLCASSSSGRLLSSYNEQFFGPGTRLTVL.

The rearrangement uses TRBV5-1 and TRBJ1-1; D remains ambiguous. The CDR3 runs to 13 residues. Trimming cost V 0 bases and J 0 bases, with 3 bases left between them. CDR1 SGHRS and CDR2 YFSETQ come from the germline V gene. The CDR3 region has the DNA TGCGCCAGCAGCTTGGCGGTGAACACTGAAGCTTTCTTT. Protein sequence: CASSLAVNTEAFF.

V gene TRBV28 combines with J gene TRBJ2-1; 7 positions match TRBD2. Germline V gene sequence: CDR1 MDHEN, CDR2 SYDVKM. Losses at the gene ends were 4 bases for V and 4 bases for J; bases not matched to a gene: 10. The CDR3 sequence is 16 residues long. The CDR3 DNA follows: TGTGCCAGCAGTTCCACCGGGACTATGGGGTACAATGAGCAGTTCTTC. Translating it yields CASSSTGTMGYNEQFF.

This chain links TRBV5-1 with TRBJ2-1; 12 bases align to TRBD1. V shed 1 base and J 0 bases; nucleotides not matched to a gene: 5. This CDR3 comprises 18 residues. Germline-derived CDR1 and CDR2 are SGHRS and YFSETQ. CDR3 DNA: TGCGCCAGCAGCTTGACCGGGACAGGGGGCCGCTCCTACAATGAGCAGTTCTTC. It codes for CASSLTGTGGRSYNEQFF.

CDR3 sequence: CASSSPGQVYEQYF. The CDR3 coding sequence is TGTGCCAGCAGCTCACCGGGACAGGTCTACGAGCAGTACTTC. The V and J genes are TRBV7-9 and TRBJ2-7, with TRBD1 identical over 8 bases. Unmatched junction bases numbered 5, after V lost 4 bases and J lost 3 bases. CDR1 and CDR2 from the germline V gene are SEHNR and FQNEAQ (reference sequence). This CDR3 is built from 14 residues.

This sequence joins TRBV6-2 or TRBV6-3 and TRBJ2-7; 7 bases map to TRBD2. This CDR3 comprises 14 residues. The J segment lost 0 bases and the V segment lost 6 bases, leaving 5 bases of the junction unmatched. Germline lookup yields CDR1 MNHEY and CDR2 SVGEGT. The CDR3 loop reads CASSPGGSSYEQYF. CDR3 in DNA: TGTGCCAGCAGCCCCGGGGGGAGCTCCTACGAGCAGTACTTC.

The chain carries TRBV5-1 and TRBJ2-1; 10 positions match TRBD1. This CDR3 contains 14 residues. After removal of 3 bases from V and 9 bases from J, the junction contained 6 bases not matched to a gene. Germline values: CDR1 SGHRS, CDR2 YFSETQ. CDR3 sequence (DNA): TGCGCCAGCAGCTCGGGACAGGGGTTCGGTGAGCAGTTCTTC. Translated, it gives CASSSGQGFGEQFF.

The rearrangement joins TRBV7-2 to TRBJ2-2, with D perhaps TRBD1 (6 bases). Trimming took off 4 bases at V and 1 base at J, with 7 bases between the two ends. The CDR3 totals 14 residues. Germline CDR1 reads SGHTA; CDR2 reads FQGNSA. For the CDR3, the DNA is TGTGCCAGCAGCTGGACAGTGAACACCGGGGAGCTGTTTTTT. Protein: CASSWTVNTGELFF.

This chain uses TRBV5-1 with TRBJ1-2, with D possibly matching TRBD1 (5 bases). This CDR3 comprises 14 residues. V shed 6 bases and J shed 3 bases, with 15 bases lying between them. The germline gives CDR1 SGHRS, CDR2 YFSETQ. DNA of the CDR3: TGCGCCAGCACCATTGGCTGGGGGGACTATGGCTACACCTTC. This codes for CASTIGWGDYGYTF.

CDR3 in amino acids: CASSFQRYNEQFF. The CDR3 DNA reads TGTGCCAGCAGCTTTCAGCGCTACAATGAGCAGTTCTTC. The chain has TRBV7-2 and TRBJ2-1; D unresolved. V dropped 3 bases and J dropped 3 bases, with 6 bases sitting between them. Germline values: CDR1 SGHTA, CDR2 FQGNSA. This CDR3 spans 13 amino acids.

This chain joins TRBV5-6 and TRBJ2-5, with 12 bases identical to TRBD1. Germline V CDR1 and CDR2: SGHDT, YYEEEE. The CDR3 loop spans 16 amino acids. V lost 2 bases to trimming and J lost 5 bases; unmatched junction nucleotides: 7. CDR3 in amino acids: CASSFRDRGHGETQYF. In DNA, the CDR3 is TGTGCCAGCAGCTTTCGGGACAGGGGGCACGGGGAGACCCAGTACTTC.

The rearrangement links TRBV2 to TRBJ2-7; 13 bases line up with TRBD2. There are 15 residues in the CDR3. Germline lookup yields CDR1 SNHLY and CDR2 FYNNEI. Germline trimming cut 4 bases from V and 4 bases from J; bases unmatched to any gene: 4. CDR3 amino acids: CASSGAGLAGYEQYF. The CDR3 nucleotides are TGTGCCAGCAGTGGAGCGGGACTAGCGGGATACGAGCAGTACTTC. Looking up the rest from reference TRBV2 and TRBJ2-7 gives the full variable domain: EPEVTQTPSHQVTQMGQEVILRCVPISNHLYFYWYRQILGQKVEFLVSFYNNEISEKSEIFDDQFSVERPDGSNFTLKIRSTKLEDSAMYFCASSGAGLAGYEQYFGPGTRLTVT.

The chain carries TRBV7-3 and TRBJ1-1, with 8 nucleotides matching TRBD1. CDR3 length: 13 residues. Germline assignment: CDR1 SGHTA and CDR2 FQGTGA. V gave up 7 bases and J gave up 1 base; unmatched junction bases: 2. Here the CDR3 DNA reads TGTGCCAGCACCCAGGGGGCGAACACTGAAGCTTTCTTT. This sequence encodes CASTQGANTEAFF.

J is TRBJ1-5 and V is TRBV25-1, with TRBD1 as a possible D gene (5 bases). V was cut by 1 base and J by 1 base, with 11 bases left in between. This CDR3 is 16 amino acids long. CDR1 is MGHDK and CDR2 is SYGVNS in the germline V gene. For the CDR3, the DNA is TGTGCCAGCAGTGAATCTGGGGCAGGCAGCAATCAGCCCCAGCATTTT. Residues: CASSESGAGSNQPQHF.

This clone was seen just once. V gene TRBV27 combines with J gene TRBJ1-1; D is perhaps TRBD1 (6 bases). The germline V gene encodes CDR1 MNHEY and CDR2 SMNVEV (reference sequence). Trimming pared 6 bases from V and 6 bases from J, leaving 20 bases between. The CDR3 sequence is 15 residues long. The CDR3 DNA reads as TGTGCCAGCAGAAAACTGCCAGGGGCTCTTTCTGAAGCTTTCTTT. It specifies CASRKLPGALSEAFF.

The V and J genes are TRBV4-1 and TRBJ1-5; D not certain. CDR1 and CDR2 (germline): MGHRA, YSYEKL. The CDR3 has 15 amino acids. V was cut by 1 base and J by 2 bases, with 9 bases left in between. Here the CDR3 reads CASSQAPFGNQPQHF. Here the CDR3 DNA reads TGCGCCAGCAGCCAAGCTCCCTTTGGCAATCAGCCCCAGCATTTT.

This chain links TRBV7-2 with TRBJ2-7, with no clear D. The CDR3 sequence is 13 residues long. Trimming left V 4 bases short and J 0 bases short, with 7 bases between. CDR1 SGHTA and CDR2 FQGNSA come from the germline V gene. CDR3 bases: TGTGCCAGCAGCTACGCCAGCTCCTACGAGCAGTACTTC. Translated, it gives CASSYASSYEQYF.

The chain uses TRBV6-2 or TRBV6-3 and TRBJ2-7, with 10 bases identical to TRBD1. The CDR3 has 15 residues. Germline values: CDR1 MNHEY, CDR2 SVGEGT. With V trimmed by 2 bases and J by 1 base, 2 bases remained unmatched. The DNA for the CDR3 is TGTGCCAGCAGTTACGGGGACAGGGGATCCTACGAGCAGTACTTC. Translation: CASSYGDRGSYEQYF.

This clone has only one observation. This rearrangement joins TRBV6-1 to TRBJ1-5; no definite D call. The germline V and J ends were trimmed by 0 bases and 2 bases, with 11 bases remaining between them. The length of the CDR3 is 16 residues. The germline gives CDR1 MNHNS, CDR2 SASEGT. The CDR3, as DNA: TGTGCCAGCAGTGAAGCTGCCCTGGGCGGCAATCAGCCCCAGCATTTT. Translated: CASSEAALGGNQPQHF.

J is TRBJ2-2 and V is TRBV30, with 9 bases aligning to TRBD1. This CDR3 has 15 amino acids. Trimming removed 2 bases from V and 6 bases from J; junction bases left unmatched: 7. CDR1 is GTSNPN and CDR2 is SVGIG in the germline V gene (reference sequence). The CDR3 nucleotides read TGTGCCTGGAGTCCCGGGACAGGGAGGGCCGGGGAGCTGTTTTTT. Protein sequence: CAWSPGTGRAGELFF.

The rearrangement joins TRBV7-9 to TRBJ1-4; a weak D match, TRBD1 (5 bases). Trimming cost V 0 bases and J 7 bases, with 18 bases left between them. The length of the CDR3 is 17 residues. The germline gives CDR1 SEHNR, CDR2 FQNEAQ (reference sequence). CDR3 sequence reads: CASSLAGIRVWAEKLFF. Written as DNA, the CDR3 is TGTGCCAGCAGCTTAGCGGGCATCAGGGTGTGGGCTGAAAAACTGTTTTTT.

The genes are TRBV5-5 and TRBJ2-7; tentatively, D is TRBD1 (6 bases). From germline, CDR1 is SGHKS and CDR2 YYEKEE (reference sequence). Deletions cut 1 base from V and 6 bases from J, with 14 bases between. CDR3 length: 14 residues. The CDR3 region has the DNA TGTGCCAGCAGCTTGACAGGGAATGAAGGCGAGCAGTACTTC. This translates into CASSLTGNEGEQYF.

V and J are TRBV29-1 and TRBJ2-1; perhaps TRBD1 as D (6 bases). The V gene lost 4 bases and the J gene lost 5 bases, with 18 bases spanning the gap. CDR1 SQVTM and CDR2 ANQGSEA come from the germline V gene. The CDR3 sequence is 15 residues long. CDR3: CSVVQGSTLNNEQFF. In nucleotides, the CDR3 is TGCAGCGTTGTCCAGGGGTCCACTTTAAACAATGAGCAGTTCTTC.

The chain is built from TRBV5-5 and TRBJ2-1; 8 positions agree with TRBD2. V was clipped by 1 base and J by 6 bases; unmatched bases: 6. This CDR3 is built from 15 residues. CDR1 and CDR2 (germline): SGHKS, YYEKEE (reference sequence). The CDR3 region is CASSLRLAGGNEQFF. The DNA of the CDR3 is TGTGCCAGCAGCTTGAGGCTAGCGGGCGGCAATGAGCAGTTCTTC.